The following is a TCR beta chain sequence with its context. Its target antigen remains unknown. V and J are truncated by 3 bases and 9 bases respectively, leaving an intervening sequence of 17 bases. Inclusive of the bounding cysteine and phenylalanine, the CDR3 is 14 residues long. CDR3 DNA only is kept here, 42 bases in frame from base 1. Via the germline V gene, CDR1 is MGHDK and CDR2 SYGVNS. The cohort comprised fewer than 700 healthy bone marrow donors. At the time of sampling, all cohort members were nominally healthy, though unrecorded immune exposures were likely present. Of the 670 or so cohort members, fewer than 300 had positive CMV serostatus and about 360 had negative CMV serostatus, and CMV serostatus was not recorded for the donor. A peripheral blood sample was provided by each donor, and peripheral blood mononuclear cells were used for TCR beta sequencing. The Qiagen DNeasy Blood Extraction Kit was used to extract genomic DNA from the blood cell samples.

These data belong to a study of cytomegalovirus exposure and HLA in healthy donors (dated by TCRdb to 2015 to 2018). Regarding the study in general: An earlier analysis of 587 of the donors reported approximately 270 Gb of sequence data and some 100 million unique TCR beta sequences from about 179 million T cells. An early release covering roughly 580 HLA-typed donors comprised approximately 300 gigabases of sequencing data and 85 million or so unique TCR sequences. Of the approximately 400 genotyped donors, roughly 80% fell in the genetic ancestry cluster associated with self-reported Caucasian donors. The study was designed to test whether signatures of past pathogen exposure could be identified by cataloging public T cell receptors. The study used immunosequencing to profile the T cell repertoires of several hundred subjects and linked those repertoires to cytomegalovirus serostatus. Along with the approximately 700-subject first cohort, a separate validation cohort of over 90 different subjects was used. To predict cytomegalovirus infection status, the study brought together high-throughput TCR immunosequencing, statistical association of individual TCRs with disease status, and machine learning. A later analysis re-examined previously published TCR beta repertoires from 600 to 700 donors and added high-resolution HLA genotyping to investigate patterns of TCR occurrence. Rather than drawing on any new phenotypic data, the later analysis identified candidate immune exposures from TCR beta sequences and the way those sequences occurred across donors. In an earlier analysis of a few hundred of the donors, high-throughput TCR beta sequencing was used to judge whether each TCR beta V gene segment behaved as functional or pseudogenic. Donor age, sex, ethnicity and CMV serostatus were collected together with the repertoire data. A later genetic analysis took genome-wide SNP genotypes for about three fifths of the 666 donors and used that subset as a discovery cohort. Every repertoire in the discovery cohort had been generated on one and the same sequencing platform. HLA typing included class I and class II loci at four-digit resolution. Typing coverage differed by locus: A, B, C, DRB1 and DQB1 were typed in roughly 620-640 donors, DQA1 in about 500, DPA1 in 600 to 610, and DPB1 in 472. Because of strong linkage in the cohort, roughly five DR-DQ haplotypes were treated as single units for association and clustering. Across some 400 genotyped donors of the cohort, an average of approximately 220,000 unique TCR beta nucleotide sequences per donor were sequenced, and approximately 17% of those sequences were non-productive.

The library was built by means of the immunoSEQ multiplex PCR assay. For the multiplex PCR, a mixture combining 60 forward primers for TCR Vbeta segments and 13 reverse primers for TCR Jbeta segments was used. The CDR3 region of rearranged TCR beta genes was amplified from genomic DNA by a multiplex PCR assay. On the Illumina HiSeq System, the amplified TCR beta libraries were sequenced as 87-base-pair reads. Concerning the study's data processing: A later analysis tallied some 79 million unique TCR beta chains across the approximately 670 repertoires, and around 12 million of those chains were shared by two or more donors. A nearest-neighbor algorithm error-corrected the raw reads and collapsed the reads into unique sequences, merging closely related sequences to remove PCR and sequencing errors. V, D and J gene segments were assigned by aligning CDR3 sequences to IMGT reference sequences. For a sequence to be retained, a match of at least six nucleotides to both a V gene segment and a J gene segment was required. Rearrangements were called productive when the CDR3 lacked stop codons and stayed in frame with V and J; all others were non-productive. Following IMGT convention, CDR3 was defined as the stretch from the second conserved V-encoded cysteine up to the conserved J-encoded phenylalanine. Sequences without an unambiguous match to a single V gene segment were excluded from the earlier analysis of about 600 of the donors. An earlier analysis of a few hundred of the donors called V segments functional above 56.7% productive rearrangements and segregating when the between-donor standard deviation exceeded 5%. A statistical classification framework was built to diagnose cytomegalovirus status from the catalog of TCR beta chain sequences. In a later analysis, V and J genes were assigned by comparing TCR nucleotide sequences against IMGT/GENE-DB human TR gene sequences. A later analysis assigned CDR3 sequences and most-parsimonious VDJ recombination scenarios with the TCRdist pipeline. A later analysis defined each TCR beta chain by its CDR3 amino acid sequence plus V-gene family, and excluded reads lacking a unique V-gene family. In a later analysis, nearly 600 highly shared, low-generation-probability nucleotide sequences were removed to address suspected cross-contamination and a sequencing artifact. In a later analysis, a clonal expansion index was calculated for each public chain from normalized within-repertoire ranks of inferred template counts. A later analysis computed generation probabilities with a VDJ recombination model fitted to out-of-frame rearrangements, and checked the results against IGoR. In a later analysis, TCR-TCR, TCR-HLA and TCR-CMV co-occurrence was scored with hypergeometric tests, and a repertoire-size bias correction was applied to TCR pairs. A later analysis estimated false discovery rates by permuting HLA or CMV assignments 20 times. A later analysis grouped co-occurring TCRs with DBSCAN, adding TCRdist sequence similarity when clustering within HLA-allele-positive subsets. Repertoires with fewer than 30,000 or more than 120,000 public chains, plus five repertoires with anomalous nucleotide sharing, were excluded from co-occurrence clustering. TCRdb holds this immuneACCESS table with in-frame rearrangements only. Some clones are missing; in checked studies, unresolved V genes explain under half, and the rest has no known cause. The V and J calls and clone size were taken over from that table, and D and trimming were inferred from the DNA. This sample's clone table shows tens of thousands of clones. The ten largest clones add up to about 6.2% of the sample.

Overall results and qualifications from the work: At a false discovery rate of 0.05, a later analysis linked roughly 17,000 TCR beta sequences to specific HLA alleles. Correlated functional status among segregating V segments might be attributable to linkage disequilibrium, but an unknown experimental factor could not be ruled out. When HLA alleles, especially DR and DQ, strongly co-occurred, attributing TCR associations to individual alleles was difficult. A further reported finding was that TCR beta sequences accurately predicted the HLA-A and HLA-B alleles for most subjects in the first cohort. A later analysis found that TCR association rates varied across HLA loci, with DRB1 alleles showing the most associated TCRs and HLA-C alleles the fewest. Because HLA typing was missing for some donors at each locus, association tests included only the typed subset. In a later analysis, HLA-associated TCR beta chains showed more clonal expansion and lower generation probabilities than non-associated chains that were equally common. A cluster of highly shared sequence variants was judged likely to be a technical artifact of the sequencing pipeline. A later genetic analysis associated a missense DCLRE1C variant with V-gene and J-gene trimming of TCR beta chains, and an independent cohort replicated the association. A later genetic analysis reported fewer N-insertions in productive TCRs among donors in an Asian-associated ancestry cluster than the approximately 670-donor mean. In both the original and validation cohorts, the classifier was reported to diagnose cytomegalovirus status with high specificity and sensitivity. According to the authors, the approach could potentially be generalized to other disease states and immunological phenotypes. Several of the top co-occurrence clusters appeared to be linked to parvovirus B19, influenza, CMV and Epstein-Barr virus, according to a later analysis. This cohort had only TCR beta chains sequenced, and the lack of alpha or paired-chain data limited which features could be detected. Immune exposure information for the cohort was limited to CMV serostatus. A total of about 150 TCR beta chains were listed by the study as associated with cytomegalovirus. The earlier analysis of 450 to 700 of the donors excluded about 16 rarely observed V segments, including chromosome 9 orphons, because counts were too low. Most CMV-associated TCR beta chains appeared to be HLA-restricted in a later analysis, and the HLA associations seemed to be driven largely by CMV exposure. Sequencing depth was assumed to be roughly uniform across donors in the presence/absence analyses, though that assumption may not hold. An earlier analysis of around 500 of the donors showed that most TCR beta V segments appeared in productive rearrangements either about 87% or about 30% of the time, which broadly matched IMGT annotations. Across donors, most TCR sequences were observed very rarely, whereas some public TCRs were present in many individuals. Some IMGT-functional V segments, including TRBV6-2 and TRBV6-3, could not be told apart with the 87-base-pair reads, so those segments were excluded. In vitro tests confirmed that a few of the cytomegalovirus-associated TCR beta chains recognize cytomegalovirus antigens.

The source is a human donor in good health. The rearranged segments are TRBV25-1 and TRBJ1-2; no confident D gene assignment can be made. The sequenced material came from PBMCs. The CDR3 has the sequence CASSERVPPYSYTF. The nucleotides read TGTGCCAGCAGTGAGCGGGTCCCTCCCTACAGCTACACCTTC.